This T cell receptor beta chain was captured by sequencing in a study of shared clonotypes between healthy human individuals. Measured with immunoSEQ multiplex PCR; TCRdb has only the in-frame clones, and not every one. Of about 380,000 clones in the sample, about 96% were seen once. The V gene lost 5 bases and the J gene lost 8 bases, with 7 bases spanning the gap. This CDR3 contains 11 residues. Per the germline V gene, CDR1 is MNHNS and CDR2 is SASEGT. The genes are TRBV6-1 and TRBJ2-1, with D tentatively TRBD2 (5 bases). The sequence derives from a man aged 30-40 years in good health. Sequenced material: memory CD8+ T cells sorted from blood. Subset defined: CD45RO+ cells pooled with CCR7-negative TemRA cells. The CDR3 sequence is CASSRGYEQFF. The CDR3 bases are TGTGCCAGCAGTCGCGGGTATGAGCAGTTCTTC.